The rows below give T cell receptor beta chains drawn from one sample of a study of T cell responses to AZD1222 COVID-19 vaccine. The repertoire was sequenced with immunoSEQ multiplex PCR; TCRdb's copy has only in-frame clones and lacks some. The sample holds 150,000 to 200,000 clones, 88% seen once. The starting material was peripheral blood, obtained on day 0 of AZD1222 vaccination. The receptors were sampled from an adult in good health. Each CDR3 is given with its conserved first and last residue. A D gene is named only where the DNA matches it firmly. For some rows the clone size is stated as once, few or many, or as a class when expanded; others skip it.

v_call	d_call	j_call	clone_size	cdr3_aa
TRBV12-3/TRBV12-4	.	TRBJ1-2	.	CASSLSTRGYTF
TRBV19	TRBD1	TRBJ1-1	.	CASSTSPGGQGNTEAFF
TRBV4-3	.	TRBJ1-1	.	CASSQDLGYLAFF
TRBV6-5	.	TRBJ1-2	.	CASSSPLDRGSYGYTF
TRBV6-2/TRBV6-3	.	TRBJ2-1	few	CASSYNGEQFF
TRBV20-1	.	TRBJ2-3	.	CSASERQSSTDTQYF
TRBV15	.	TRBJ1-6	.	CATSRAGTGGMVSPLHF
TRBV6-5	.	TRBJ1-2	.	CASSYNRDGYTF
TRBV12-5	TRBD2	TRBJ2-1	.	CASGLTSGGGYNEQFF
TRBV7-3	.	TRBJ1-1	.	CASSFGMNTEAFF
TRBV6-5	TRBD1	TRBJ2-7	.	CASSYSGTGGWEQYF
TRBV5-1	.	TRBJ2-7	.	CASSSDGSTYEQYF
TRBV24-1	.	TRBJ1-2	few	CATSDQGLGYTF
TRBV4-1	.	TRBJ1-3	few	CASSHPGRFPGNTIYF